This T cell receptor beta chain was sequenced during a study of Ad26.COV2.S vaccination and SARS-CoV-2 variants. Whole-study context: Recipients of Ad26.COV2.S got it intramuscularly, once or twice 56 days apart.

Clones were sequenced by immunoSEQ multiplex PCR, and TCRdb holds only the in-frame ones, with some missing. The sample consists of 200,000 to 250,000 clones, around 87% of them appearing once. Documented treatment: roughly 20 received Ad26.COV2.S at low or high dose, single or two shots; 5 received placebo; per-sample allocation not given. All samples were drawn on day 63, counting from the first vaccine or placebo injection. The sequenced sample was peripheral blood, obtained in a trial of Ad26.COV2.S vaccine versus placebo. The receptor comes from a person aged 18-65 years who received the Ad26.COV2.S COVID-19 vaccine or a placebo.

The CDR3 DNA reads as TGTGCCAGCAGACATGACTGGGGGCCGCCTGAGCAGTTCTTC. This gives the protein CASRHDWGPPEQFF. The V call is TRBV28, the J call TRBJ2-1; weak D call: TRBD1 (6 bases). Trimming cost V 6 bases and J 9 bases, with 18 bases left between them. Germline loops: CDR1 MDHEN, CDR2 SYDVKM. This CDR3 spans 14 amino acids.